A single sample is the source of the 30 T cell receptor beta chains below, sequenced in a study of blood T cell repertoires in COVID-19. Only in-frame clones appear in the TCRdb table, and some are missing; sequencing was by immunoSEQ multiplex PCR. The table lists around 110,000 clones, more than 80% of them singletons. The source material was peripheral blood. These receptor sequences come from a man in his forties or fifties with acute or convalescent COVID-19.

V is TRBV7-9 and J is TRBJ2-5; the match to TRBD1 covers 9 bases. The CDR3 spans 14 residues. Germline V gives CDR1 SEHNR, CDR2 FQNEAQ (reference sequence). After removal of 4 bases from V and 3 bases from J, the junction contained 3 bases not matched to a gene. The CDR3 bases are TGTGCCAGCAGCTCGGACAGGGGCGAAGAGACCCAGTACTTC. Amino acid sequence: CASSSDRGEETQYF.

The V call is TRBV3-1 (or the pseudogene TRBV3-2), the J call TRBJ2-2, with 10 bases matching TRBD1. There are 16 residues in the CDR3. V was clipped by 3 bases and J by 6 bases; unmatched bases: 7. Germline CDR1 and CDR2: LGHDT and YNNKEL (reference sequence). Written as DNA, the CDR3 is TGTGCCAGCAGCCACAGACAGGGGGCGATGGCCGGGGAGCTGTTTTTT. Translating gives CASSHRQGAMAGELFF.

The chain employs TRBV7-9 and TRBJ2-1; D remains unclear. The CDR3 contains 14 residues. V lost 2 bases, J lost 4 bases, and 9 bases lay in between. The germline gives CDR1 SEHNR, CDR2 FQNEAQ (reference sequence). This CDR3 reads CASSLMAAYNEQFF. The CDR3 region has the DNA TGTGCCAGCAGCTTAATGGCGGCATACAATGAGCAGTTCTTC.

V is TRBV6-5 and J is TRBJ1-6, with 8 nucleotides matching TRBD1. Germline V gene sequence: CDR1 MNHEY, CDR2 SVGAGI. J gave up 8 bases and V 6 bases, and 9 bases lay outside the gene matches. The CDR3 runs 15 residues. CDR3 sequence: CASRPMGTGDSPLHF. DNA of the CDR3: TGTGCCAGCAGGCCGATGGGGACAGGAGATTCACCCCTCCACTTT.

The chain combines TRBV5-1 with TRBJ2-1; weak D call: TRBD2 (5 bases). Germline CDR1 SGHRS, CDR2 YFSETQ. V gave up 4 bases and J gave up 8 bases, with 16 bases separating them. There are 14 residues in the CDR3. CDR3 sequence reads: CASSPVEGHDEQFF. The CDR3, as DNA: TGCGCCAGCAGCCCGGTCGAGGGCCACGATGAGCAGTTCTTC.

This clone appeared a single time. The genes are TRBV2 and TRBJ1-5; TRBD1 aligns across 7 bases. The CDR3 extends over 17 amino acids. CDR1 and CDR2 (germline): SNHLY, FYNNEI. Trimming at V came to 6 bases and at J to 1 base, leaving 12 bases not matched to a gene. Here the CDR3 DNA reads TGTGCCAGCAGGTTTAACGAGAGACAGGGCAGCAATCAGCCCCAGCATTTT. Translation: CASRFNERQGSNQPQHF.

The DNA for the CDR3 is TGTGCCAGCAGCTTAGCGTCGGTCGGTGAGCAGTTCTTC. As protein: CASSLASVGEQFF. V and J are TRBV7-8 and TRBJ2-1, with unresolved D. Trimming took 0 bases from V and 9 from J, leaving 9 bases between them. CDR3 length: 13 amino acids. Germline V gene data show CDR1 as SGHVS and CDR2 as FQNEAQ.

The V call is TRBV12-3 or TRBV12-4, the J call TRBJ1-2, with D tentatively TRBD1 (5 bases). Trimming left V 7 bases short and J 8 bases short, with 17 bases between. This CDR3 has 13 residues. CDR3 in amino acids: CASKFGQGYGYTF. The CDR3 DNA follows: TGTGCCAGCAAATTTGGGCAGGGCTACGGCTACACCTTC.

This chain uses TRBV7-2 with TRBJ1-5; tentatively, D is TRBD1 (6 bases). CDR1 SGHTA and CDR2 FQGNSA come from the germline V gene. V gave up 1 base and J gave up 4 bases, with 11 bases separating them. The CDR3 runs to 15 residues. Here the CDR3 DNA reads TGTGCCAGCAGCTTAGGTGGGACACCTAATCAGCCCCAGCATTTT. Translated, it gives CASSLGGTPNQPQHF.

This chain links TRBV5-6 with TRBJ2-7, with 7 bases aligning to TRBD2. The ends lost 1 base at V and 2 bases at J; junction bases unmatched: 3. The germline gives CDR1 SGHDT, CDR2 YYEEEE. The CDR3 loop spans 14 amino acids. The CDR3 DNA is TGTGCCAGCAGCTTGAGCGGGACGACCTACGAGCAGTACTTC. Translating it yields CASSLSGTTYEQYF.

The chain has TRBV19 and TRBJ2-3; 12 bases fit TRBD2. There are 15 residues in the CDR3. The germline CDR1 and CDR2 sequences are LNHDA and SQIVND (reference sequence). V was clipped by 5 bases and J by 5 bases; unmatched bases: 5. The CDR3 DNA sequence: TGTGCCAGTAGTTCGGCTAGCGGGAGGGGAGATACGCAGTATTTT. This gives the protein CASSSASGRGDTQYF.

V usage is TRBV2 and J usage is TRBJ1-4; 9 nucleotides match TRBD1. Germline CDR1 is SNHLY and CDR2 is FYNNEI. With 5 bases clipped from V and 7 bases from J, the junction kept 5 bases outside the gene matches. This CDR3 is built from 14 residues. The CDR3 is CASSWGQGSEKLFF. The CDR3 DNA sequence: TGTGCCAGCAGTTGGGGACAGGGAAGTGAAAAACTGTTTTTT. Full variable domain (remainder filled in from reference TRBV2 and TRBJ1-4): EPEVTQTPSHQVTQMGQEVILRCVPISNHLYFYWYRQILGQKVEFLVSFYNNEISEKSEIFDDQFSVERPDGSNFTLKIRSTKLEDSAMYFCASSWGQGSEKLFFGSGTQLSVL.

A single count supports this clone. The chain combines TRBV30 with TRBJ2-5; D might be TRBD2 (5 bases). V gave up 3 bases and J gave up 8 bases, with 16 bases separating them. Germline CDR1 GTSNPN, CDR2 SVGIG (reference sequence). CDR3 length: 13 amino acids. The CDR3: CAWRGGLIQTQYF. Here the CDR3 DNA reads TGTGCCTGGAGAGGCGGGTTGATACAAACCCAGTACTTC.

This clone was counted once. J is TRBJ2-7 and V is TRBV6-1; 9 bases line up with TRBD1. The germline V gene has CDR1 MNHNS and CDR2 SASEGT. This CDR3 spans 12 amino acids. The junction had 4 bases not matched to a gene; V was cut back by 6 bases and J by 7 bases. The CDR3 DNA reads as TGTGCCAGCAGGGGGACAGGGTGGGAGCAGTACTTC. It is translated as CASRGTGWEQYF.

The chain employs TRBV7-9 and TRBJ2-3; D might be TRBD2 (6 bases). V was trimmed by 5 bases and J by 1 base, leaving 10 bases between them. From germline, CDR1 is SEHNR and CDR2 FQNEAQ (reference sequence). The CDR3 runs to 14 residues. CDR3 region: CASSPLAGTDTQYF. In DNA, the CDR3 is TGTGCCAGCAGCCCCTTAGCGGGCACAGATACGCAGTATTTT.

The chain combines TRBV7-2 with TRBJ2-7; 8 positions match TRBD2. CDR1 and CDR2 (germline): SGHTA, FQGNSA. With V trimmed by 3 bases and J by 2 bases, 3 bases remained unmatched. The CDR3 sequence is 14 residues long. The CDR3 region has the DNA TGTGCCAGCAGCTTGGGCGGGGGGACCTACGAGCAGTACTTC. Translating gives CASSLGGGTYEQYF.

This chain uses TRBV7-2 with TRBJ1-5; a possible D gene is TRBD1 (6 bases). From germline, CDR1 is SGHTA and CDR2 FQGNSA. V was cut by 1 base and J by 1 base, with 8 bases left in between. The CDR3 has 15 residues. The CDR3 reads CASSLGGGSNQPQHF. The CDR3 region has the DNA TGTGCCAGCAGCTTAGGTGGGGGCAGCAATCAGCCCCAGCATTTT.

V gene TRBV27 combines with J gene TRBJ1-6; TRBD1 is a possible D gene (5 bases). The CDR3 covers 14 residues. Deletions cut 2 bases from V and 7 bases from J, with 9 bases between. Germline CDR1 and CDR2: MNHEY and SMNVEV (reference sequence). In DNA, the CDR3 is TGTGCCAGCAGTTTAGGGGGGGACAATTCACCCCTCCACTTT. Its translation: CASSLGGDNSPLHF.

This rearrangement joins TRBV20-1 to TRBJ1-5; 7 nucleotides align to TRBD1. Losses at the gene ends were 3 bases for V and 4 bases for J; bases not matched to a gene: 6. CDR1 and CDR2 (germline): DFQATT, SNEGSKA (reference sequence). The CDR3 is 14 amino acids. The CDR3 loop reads CSASTTGKNQPQHF. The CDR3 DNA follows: TGCAGTGCTAGTACGACAGGGAAAAATCAGCCCCAGCATTTT.

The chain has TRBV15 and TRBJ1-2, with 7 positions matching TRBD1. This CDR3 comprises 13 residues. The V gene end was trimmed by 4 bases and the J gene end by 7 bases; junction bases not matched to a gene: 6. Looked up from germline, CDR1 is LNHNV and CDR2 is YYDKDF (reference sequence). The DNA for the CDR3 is TGTGCCACCAGCACCGACAGGGATACTGGCTACACCTTC. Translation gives CATSTDRDTGYTF.

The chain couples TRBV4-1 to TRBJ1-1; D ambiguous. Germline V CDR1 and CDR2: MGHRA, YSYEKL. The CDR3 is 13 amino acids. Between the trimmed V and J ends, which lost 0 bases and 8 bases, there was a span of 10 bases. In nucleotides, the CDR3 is TGCGCCAGCAGCCAAGATCCCCCGTCGGAAGCTTTCTTT. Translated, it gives CASSQDPPSEAFF.

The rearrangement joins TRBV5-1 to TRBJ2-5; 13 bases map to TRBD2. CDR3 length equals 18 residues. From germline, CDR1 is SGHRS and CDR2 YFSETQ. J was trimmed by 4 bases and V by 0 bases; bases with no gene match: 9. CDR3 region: CASSLGTSGGRRAETQYF. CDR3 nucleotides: TGCGCCAGCAGCTTGGGGACTAGCGGGGGCCGACGGGCAGAGACCCAGTACTTC.

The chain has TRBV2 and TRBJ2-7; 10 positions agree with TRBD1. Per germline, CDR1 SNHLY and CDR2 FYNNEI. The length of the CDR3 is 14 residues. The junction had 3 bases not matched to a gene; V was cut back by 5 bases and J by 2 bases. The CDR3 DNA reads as TGTGCCAGCAGTAGACAGGGGGCGGCCTACGAGCAGTACTTC. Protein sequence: CASSRQGAAYEQYF.

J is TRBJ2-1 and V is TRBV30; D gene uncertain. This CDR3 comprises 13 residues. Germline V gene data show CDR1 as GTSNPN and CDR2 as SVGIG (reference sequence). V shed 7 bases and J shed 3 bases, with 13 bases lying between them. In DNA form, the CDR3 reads TGTGCCTTTCGTGGCTCGATCTACAATGAGCAGTTCTTC. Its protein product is CAFRGSIYNEQFF.

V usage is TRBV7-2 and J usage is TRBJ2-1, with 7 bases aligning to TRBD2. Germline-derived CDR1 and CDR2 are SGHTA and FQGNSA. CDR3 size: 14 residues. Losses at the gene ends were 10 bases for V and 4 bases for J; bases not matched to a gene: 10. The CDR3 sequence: CATQFTGGYNEQFF. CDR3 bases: TGTGCCACGCAATTTACGGGGGGATACAATGAGCAGTTCTTC.

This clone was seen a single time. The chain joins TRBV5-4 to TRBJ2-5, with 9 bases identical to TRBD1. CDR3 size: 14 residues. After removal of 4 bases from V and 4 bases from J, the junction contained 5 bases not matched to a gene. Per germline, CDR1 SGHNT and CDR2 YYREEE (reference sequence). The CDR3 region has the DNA TGTGCCAGCAGCGCCCTGGGACAGGGAGAGACCCAGTACTTC. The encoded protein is CASSALGQGETQYF.

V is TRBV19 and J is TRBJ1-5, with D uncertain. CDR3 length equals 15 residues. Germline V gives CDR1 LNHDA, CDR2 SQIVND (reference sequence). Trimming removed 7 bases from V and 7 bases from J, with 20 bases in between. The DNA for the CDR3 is TGTGCCAGTAAAGTTAATCATGCGGGGAACCAGCCCCAGCATTTT. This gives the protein CASKVNHAGNQPQHF.

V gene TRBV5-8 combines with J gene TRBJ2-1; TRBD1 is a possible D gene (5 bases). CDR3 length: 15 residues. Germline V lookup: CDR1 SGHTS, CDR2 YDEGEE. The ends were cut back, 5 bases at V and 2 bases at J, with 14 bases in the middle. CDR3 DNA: TGTGCCAGCAGTCACCAGGGAAGGACCTACAATGAGCAGTTCTTC. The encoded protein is CASSHQGRTYNEQFF.

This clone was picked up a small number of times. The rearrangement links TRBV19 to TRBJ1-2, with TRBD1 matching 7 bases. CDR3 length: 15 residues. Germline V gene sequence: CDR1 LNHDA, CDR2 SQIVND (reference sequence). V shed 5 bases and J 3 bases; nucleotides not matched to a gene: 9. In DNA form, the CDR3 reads TGTGCCAGTAGTCTAACCGGGACAGCGGACTATGGCTACACCTTC. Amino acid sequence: CASSLTGTADYGYTF.

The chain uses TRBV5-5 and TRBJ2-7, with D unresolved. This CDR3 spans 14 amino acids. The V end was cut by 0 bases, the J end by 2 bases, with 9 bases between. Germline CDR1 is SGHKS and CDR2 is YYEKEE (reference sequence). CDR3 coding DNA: TGTGCCAGCAGCTTGGCCCCAGAAGCCTACGAGCAGTACTTC. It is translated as CASSLAPEAYEQYF.